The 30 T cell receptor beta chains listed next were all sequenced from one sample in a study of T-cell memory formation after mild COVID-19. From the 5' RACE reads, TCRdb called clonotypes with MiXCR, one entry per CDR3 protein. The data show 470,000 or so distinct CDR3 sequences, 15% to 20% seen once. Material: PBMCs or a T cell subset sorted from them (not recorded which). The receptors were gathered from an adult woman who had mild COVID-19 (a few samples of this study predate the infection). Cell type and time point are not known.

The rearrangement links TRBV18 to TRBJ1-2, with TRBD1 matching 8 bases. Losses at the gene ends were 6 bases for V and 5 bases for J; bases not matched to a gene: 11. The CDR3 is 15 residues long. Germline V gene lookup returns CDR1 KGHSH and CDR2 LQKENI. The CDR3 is CASSPTTGVAYGYTF. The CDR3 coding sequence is TGTGCCAGCTCCCCCACGACAGGGGTTGCGTATGGCTACACCTTC. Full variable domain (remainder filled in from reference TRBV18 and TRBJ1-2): NAGVMQNPRHLVRRRGQEARLRCSPMKGHSHVYWYRQLPEEGLKFMVYLQKENIIDESGMPKERFSAEFPKEGPSILRIQQVVRGDSAAYFCASSPTTGVAYGYTFGSGTRLTVV.

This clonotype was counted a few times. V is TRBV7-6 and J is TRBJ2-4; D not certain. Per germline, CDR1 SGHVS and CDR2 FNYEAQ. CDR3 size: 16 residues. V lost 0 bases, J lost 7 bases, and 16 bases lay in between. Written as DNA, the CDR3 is TGTGCCAGCAGCTTAGCATTCAAGGATGGCTCTAACATTCAGTACTTC. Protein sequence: CASSLAFKDGSNIQYF.

CDR3 coding DNA: TGTGCCAGCAGCGCGGGAGAGACTAGCACAGATACGCAGTATTTT. Its translation: CASSAGETSTDTQYF. The chain couples TRBV9 to TRBJ2-3, with D tentatively TRBD2 (6 bases). Trimming stripped 3 bases from V and 0 bases from J, with 11 bases between. The CDR3 has 15 residues. Germline V gene data show CDR1 as SGDLS and CDR2 as YYNGEE.

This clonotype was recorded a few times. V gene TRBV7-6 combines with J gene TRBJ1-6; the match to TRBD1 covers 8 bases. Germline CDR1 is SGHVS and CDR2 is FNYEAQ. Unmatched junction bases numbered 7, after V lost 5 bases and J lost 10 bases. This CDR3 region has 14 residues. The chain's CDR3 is CASSPRTGTSPLHF. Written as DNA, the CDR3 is TGTGCCAGCAGCCCTAGGACAGGGACCTCACCCCTCCACTTT.

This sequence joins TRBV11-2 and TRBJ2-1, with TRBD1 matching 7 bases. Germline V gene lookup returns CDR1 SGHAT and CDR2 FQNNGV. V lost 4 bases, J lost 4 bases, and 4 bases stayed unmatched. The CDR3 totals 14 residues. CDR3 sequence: CASSSRGIYNEQFF. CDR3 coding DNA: TGTGCCAGCAGCTCCAGGGGGATATACAATGAGCAGTTCTTC.

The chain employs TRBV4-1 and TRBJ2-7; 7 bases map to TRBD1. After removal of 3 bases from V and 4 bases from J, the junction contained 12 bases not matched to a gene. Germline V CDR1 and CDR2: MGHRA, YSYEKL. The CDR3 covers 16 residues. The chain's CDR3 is CASSQEQGSRSYEQYF. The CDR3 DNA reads TGCGCCAGCAGCCAGGAACAGGGGTCTCGGTCGTACGAGCAGTACTTC.

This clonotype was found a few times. The CDR3, as DNA: TGTGCCAGCAGCGTACGGGACTACGGAACAGATACGCAGTATTTT. Its translation is CASSVRDYGTDTQYF. The rearrangement uses TRBV4-2 and TRBJ2-3, with 7 bases aligning to TRBD2. The germline V gene encodes CDR1 LGHNA and CDR2 YNFKEQ. The CDR3 spans 15 residues. Germline trimming cut 5 bases from V and 3 bases from J; bases unmatched to any gene: 8.

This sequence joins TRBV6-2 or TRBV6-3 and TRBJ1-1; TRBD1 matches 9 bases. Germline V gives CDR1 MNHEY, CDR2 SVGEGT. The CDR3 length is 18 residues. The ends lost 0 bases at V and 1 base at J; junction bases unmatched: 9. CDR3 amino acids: CASSYSVEPGQGNTEAFF. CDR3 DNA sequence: TGTGCCAGCAGTTACTCGGTCGAACCGGGACAGGGGAACACTGAAGCTTTCTTT.

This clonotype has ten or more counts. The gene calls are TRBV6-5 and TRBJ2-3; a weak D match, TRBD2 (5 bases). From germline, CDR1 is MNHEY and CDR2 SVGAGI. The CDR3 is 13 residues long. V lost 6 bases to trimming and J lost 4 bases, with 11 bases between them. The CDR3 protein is CASRPTRADTQYF. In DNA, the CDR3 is TGTGCCAGCAGGCCCACTAGAGCAGATACGCAGTATTTT.

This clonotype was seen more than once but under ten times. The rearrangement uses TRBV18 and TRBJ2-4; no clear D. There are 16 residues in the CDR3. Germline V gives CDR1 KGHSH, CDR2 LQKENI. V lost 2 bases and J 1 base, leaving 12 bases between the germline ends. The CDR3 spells CASSPAEMLAKNIQYF. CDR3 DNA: TGTGCCAGCTCACCAGCTGAGATGCTGGCCAAAAACATTCAGTACTTC.

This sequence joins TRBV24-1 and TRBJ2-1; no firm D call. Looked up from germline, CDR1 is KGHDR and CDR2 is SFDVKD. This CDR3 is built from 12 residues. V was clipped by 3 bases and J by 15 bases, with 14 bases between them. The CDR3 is CATSDPKRVWFF. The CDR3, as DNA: TGTGCCACCAGTGATCCGAAACGTGTTTGGTTCTTC.

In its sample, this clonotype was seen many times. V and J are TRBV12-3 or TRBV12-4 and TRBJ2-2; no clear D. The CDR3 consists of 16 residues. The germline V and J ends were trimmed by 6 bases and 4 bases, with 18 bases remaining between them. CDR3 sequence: CASRPRSTGGTGELFF. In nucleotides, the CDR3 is TGTGCCAGCAGGCCGCGATCAACTGGTGGCACCGGGGAGCTGTTTTTT.

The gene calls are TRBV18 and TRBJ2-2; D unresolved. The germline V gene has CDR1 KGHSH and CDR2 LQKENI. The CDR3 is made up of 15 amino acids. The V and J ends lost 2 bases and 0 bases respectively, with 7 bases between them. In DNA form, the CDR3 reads TGTGCCAGCTCACCAGGGAAGGCGAACACCGGGGAGCTGTTTTTT. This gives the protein CASSPGKANTGELFF.

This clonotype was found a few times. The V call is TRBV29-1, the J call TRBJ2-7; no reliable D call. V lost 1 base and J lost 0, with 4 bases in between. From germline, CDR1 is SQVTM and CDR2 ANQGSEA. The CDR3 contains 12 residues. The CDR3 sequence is CSVEGSSYEQYF. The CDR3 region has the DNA TGCAGCGTTGAAGGCAGCTCCTACGAGCAGTACTTC.

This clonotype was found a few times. The CDR3 bases are TGTGCCAGCAGTGAGGGAGGGACAGGGGCCTACGAGCAGTACTTC. Translation: CASSEGGTGAYEQYF. The V call is TRBV2, the J call TRBJ2-7; 10 bases are shared with TRBD1. Germline CDR1 and CDR2: SNHLY and FYNNEI. The CDR3 is made up of 15 amino acids. Trimming at V came to 3 bases and at J to 2 bases, leaving 4 bases not matched to a gene.

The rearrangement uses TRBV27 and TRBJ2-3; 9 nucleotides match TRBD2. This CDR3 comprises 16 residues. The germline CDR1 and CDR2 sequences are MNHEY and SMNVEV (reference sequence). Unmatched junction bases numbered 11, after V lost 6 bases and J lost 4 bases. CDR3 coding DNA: TGTGCCAGCAGGCGGGGGGGCTTTTTAATCCCAGATACGCAGTATTTT. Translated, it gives CASRRGGFLIPDTQYF.

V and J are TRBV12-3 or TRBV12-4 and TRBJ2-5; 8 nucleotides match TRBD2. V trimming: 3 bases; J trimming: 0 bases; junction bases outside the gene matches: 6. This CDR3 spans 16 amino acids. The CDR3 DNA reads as TGTGCCAGCAGTTTGTGGGGTAGCGGGGACCAAGAGACCCAGTACTTC. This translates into CASSLWGSGDQETQYF.

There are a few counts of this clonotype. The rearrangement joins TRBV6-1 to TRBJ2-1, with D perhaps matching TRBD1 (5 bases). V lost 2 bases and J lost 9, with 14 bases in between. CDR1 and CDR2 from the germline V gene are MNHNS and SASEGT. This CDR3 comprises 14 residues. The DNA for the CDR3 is TGTGCCAGCAGTGAAAACGTCCAGGGAACTGAGCAGTTCTTC. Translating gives CASSENVQGTEQFF.

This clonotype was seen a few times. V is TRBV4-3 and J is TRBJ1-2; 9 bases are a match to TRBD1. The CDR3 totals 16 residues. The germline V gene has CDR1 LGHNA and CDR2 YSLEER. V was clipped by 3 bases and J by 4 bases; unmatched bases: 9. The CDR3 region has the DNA TGCGCCAGCAGCCAGGGACAGGGACCCCCCGTCTATGGCTACACCTTC. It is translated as CASSQGQGPPVYGYTF.

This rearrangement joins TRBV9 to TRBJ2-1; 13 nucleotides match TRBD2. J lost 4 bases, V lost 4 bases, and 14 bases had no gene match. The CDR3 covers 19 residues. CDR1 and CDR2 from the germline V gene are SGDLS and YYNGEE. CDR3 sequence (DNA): TGTGCCAGCAGCTCCCCCGGACTAGCGGGAGTCGCTGTATACAATGAGCAGTTCTTC. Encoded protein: CASSSPGLAGVAVYNEQFF.

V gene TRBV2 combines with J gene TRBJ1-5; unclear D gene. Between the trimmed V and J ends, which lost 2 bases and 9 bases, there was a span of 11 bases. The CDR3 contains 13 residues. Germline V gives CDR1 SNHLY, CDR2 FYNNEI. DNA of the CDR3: TGTGCCAGCAGTGAACTGGGGAAAGCGCCCCAGCATTTT. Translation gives CASSELGKAPQHF.

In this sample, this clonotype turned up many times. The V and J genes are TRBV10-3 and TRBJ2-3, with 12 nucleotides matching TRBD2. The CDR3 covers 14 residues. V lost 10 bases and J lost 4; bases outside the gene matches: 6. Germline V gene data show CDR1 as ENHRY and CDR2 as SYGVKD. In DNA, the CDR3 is TGTGCCAGCCAAACTAGCGGGGGGCCAGATACGCAGTATTTT. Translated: CASQTSGGPDTQYF.

The CDR3 loop reads CASSGRGQGDTEAFF. The DNA of the CDR3 is TGTGCCAGCAGCGGTCGCGGGCAAGGGGACACTGAAGCTTTCTTT. J is TRBJ1-1 and V is TRBV9, with D perhaps TRBD1 (5 bases). Trimming cost V 3 bases and J 3 bases, with 15 bases left between them. CDR1 is SGDLS, CDR2 YYNGEE, per germline. The CDR3 sequence is 15 residues long. Combining the CDR3 with reference TRBV9 and TRBJ1-1 gives the whole variable domain DSGVTQTPKHLITATGQRVTLRCSPRSGDLSVYWYQQSLDQGLQFLIQYYNGEERAKGNILERFSAQQFPDLHSELNLSSLELGDSALYFCASSGRGQGDTEAFFGQGTRLTVV.

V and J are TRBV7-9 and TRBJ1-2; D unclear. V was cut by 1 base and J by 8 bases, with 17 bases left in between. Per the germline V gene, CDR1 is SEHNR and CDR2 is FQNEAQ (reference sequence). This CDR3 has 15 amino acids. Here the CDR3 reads CASSLGASKNGGYTF. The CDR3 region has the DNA TGTGCCAGCAGCTTAGGCGCCAGCAAAAACGGAGGCTACACCTTC.

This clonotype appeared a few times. The CDR3 coding sequence is TGTGCCAGCAGCCAATCTAGCACAGATACGCAGTATTTT. Translated, it gives CASSQSSTDTQYF. The chain joins TRBV7-3 to TRBJ2-3, with D hard to call. The CDR3 contains 13 residues. Trimming cost V 5 bases and J 0 bases, with 6 bases left between them. The germline V gene has CDR1 SGHTA and CDR2 FQGTGA.

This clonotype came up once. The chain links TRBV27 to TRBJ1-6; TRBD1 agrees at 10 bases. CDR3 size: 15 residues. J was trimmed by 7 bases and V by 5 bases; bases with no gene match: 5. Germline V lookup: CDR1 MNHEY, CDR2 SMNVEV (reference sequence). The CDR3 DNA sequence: TGTGCCAGCAGTCAGGGGACAGGGGAAAATTCACCCCTCCACTTT. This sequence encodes CASSQGTGENSPLHF.

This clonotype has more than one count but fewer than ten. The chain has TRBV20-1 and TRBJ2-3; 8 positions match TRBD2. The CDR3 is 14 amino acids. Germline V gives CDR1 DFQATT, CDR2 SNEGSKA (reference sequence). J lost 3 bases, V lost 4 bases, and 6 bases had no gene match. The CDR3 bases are TGCAGTGCTACGAGCGGGAGTTCGACAGATACGCAGTATTTT. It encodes CSATSGSSTDTQYF.

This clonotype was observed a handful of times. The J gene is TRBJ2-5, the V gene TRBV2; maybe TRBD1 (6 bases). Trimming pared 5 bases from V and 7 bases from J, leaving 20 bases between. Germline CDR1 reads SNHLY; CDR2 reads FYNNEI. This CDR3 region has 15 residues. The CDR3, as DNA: TGTGCCAGCAGTTACACCCTGGACAGCCCAGGGACCCAGTACTTC. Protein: CASSYTLDSPGTQYF.

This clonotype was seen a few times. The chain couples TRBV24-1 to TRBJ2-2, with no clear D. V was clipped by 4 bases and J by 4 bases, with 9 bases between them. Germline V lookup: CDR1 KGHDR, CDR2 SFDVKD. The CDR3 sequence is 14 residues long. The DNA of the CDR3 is TGTGCCACCAGTGAGTCTCCGCGCACCGGGGAGCTGTTTTTT. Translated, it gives CATSESPRTGELFF.

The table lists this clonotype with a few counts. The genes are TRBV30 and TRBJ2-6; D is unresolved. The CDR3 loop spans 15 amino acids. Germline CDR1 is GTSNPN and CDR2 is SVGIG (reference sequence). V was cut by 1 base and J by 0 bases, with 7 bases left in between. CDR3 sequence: CAWSAVYSGANVLTF. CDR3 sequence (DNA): TGTGCCTGGAGTGCGGTCTACTCTGGGGCCAACGTCCTGACTTTC.